This T cell receptor (beta chain) derives from a study of radiotherapy plus CTLA-4 blockade in lung cancer. Findings and limits, study-wide: TCR clones originating in tumors grew in number in blood after radiotherapy plus ipilimumab.

Receiving focal radiation plus CTLA-4 blockade with ipilimumab were patients who had chemo-refractory metastatic non-small-cell lung cancer. Repertoires were generated with immunoSEQ multiplex PCR, while TCRdb's copy carries only in-frame clones and drops some. The table includes over 60,000 clones, approximately 86% detected once. A few counts support this clone. Its antigen is unknown. This CDR3 comprises 15 residues. Germline V gives CDR1 MNHNY, CDR2 SVGAGI (reference sequence). V shed 2 bases, J shed 3 bases, and the junction held 4 bases outside the gene matches. The V call is TRBV6-6, the J call TRBJ1-3; 7 bases agree with TRBD1. Sequencing was performed on peripheral blood, taken from a patient treated with radiotherapy plus ipilimumab. The receptor was derived from a human donor with non-small cell lung cancer who had stable disease on radiotherapy plus ipilimumab. The DNA of the CDR3 is TGTGCCAGCAGTTACGAGACAGGGATTGGAAACACCATATATTTT. Protein: CASSYETGIGNTIYF.